This TCR beta chain was captured in a study of cytomegalovirus exposure and HLA in healthy donors. Study results and caveats: A later analysis by the authors found several of the most significant clusters apparently linked to common viral pathogens. As a later analysis showed, a missense DCLRE1C variant was linked to trimming of TCR beta V- and J-genes. TCR beta V segments were, for the most part, productive about 87% or about 30% of the time in an earlier analysis.

V lost 1 base and J 4 bases, leaving 14 bases between the germline ends. CDR1 and CDR2 (germline): MGHRA, YSYEKL. This CDR3 comprises 15 residues. About this clone itself: The antigen is unknown.

60 Vbeta and 13 Jbeta primers were used in PCR. Measured with immunoSEQ multiplex PCR; TCRdb has only the in-frame clones, and not every one. The sample has roughly 150,000 clones; about 80% are singletons. This chain links TRBV4-1 with TRBJ2-7; D is possibly TRBD2 (6 bases). The material sequenced was PBMCs. This sequence originates from a man aged 45-65 years in good health and CMV-seropositive. CDR3: CASSQGTMPKYEQYF. CDR3 in DNA: TGCGCCAGCAGCCAAGGGACTATGCCGAAATACGAGCAGTACTTC.